This TCR beta chain appears in the sequencing data of a study of beta chain features in type 1 diabetes. A few counts support this clone. Its target is not known. The study, taken as a whole, reports: Compared with healthy donors, patients appeared to share more similar naive, central memory and regulatory TCRB repertoires.

The authors reverse transcribed all of the isolated RNA, so sequencing captured expressed TCRB transcripts. The data were produced by immunoSEQ multiplex PCR, yet TCRdb's version contains in-frame clones alone and is incomplete. Among more than 300,000 clones listed, roughly 12% were seen once. The CDR3 length is 12 residues. Germline lookup yields CDR1 SGHVS and CDR2 FQNEAQ. Trimming took off 3 bases at V and 4 bases at J, with 5 bases between the two ends. Sequencing was carried out using naive CD4+ T cells from blood. The V call is TRBV7-8, the J call TRBJ2-3; D uncertain. This clonotype was obtained from a man between 18 and 35 years old in good health. The CDR3 is CASSFSADTQYF. CDR3 nucleotides: TGTGCCAGCAGCTTCTCAGCAGATACGCAGTATTTT.